These T cell receptor beta chains were read from a single sample in a study of T-cell memory formation after mild COVID-19. TCRdb fed the 5' RACE reads into MiXCR, producing one record per CDR3 protein. Of about 420,000 distinct CDR3 sequences listed, less than 25% are singletons. Input material: PBMCs or a T cell subset sorted from them (not recorded which). These receptors came from an adult woman who had mild COVID-19 (a few samples of this study predate the infection). Cell type and time point are not known. Each CDR3 is given without its conserved first and last residue. The order of the fields is V gene, J gene, CDR3 protein.

V: TRBV5-1
J: TRBJ2-3
CDR3: ASSLLTGGFTDTQY

V: TRBV29-1
J: TRBJ2-4
CDR3: SVVRQGAGNIQY

V: TRBV5-1
J: TRBJ2-3
CDR3: ASSSGGSLSDTQY

V: TRBV3-1
J: TRBJ2-2
CDR3: ASSRRANTGELF

V: TRBV7-8
J: TRBJ2-3
CDR3: ASSIGHKPTDTQY

V: TRBV12-3/TRBV12-4
J: TRBJ2-5
CDR3: ASSRGRGGETQY

V: TRBV12-3/TRBV12-4
J: TRBJ1-3
CDR3: ASSVDRIVGNTIY

V: TRBV30
J: TRBJ2-7
CDR3: AWSVMTSVAYEQY

V: TRBV7-6
J: TRBJ2-7
CDR3: ASSLGGGLAGEQY

V: TRBV5-1
J: TRBJ2-7
CDR3: ASRIVSEGRYEQY

V: TRBV24-1
J: TRBJ1-1
CDR3: ATSDPSRGNTEAF

V: TRBV5-1
J: TRBJ1-1
CDR3: ASSLSRQRMNTEAF

V: TRBV24-1
J: TRBJ1-4
CDR3: ATSDPSRDRGNEKLF

V: TRBV7-7
J: TRBJ2-5
CDR3: ASSLAPGQGRETQY

V: TRBV5-1
J: TRBJ1-1
CDR3: ASRHQDTEAF

V: TRBV30
J: TRBJ1-5
CDR3: AWSVGRPGPQH

V: TRBV12-3/TRBV12-4
J: TRBJ2-5
CDR3: ASSLQGLAGGTETQY

V: TRBV20-1
J: TRBJ2-3
CDR3: SARDLRRGEADTQY

V: TRBV12-3/TRBV12-4
J: TRBJ2-2
CDR3: ASSWYRTSNTGELF

V: TRBV3-1
J: TRBJ2-5
CDR3: ASSHTTFQETQY

V: TRBV24-1
J: TRBJ1-2
CDR3: ATSDSAVAYGYT

V: TRBV6-1
J: TRBJ2-7
CDR3: ASSEGSGGRGYEQY

V: TRBV27
J: TRBJ2-5
CDR3: ASSFVDRGRETQY

V: TRBV2
J: TRBJ2-1
CDR3: ASTDPGLAGRNEQF

V: TRBV7-9
J: TRBJ2-3
CDR3: ASGKVVRATDTQY

V: TRBV5-1
J: TRBJ2-5
CDR3: ASSLALIDQETQY

V: TRBV7-6
J: TRBJ2-5
CDR3: ASSLATGAQETQY

V: TRBV15
J: TRBJ2-3
CDR3: ATSSLDSIISSTDTQY

V: TRBV29-1
J: TRBJ2-7
CDR3: SAGTDSYEQY

V: TRBV3-1
J: TRBJ2-1
CDR3: ASSRGGRYNEQF

V: TRBV7-2
J: TRBJ2-2
CDR3: ASSLNVAGGTGELF

V: TRBV6-1
J: TRBJ1-5
CDR3: ASTPVNSNQPQH

V: TRBV20-1
J: TRBJ2-7
CDR3: SASRPSKTYEQY

V: TRBV12-3/TRBV12-4
J: TRBJ2-6
CDR3: ASSLGDSSTWVWANVLT

V: TRBV5-1
J: TRBJ2-5
CDR3: ASSDPLGRQETQY

V: TRBV6-2/TRBV6-3
J: TRBJ2-3
CDR3: ASSAFSGLARDTQY

V: TRBV7-6
J: TRBJ2-7
CDR3: ASSRLAGDDTYEQY

V: TRBV15
J: TRBJ2-7
CDR3: ATSRARQGASYEQY

V: TRBV20-1
J: TRBJ2-7
CDR3: SARDILGTGRYEQY

V: TRBV29-1
J: TRBJ2-5
CDR3: SVETGGETQY

V: TRBV7-2
J: TRBJ2-2
CDR3: ASSLTPGWTGELF

V: TRBV6-1
J: TRBJ2-3
CDR3: ASRASGRTDTQY

V: TRBV6-5
J: TRBJ2-7
CDR3: ASSLGQGVGEQY

V: TRBV5-1
J: TRBJ1-1
CDR3: ASSLTGGDTEAF

V: TRBV7-3
J: TRBJ2-2
CDR3: ASSLTGPGLAGNGELF

V: TRBV3-1
J: TRBJ2-2
CDR3: ASSQYRVGTGELF

V: TRBV2
J: TRBJ2-1
CDR3: ASSVVSYNEQF